Shown below are 20 T cell receptor beta chains from a single sample sequenced in a study of blood T cell repertoires in COVID-19. Profiling relied on immunoSEQ multiplex PCR, and the TCRdb table lists in-frame clones only, not all of them. Of 330,000 or so clones listed, roughly nine tenths are singletons. The material sequenced was peripheral blood. The source of these receptors is a woman between 55 and 75 years old with COVID-19, enrolled during active disease.

V usage is TRBV4-1 and J usage is TRBJ2-1; D possibly corresponds to TRBD2 (6 bases). The ends were cut back, 2 bases at V and 2 bases at J, with 16 bases in the middle. This CDR3 has 17 residues. Germline values: CDR1 MGHRA, CDR2 YSYEKL. This CDR3 reads CASSQTVLGTPYNEQFF. CDR3 DNA sequence: TGCGCCAGCAGCCAAACGGTTTTAGGGACTCCCTACAATGAGCAGTTCTTC.

This chain links TRBV29-1 with TRBJ2-3, with TRBD2 matching 11 bases. The CDR3 has 15 residues. V trimming: 3 bases; J trimming: 5 bases; junction bases outside the gene matches: 7. Germline V CDR1 and CDR2: SQVTM, ANQGSEA. The CDR3: CSVEVRLAGIDTQYF. CDR3 nucleotide sequence: TGCAGCGTTGAGGTAAGACTAGCGGGGATAGATACGCAGTATTTT.

The chain uses TRBV2 and TRBJ2-4, with D maybe TRBD1 (6 bases). Germline V CDR1 and CDR2: SNHLY, FYNNEI. This CDR3 comprises 15 residues. V lost 2 bases to trimming and J lost 7 bases, with 15 bases between them. CDR3 DNA: TGTGCCAGCAGTGAACCGGAACAGGGCGGTAACATTCAGTACTTC. It is translated as CASSEPEQGGNIQYF.

The chain recombines TRBV19 with TRBJ2-5; a weak D match, TRBD2 (7 bases). There are 14 residues in the CDR3. Germline-derived CDR1 and CDR2 are LNHDA and SQIVND (reference sequence). V shed 6 bases and J shed 2 bases, with 13 bases lying between them. The CDR3 loop reads CASRLGGGQETQYF. CDR3 nucleotide sequence: TGTGCCAGTAGACTAGGGGGGGGGCAAGAGACCCAGTACTTC. The variable domain in full, completed from reference TRBV19 and TRBJ2-5, reads DGGITQSPKYLFRKEGQNVTLSCEQNLNHDAMYWYRQDPGQGLRLIYYSQIVNDFQKGDIAEGYSVSREKKESFPLTVTSAQKNPTAFYLCASRLGGGQETQYFGPGTRLLVL.

The chain recombines TRBV18 with TRBJ2-7; D remains ambiguous. Germline-derived CDR1 and CDR2 are KGHSH and LQKENI. The CDR3 sequence is 14 residues long. V lost 6 bases and J lost 2, with 14 bases in between. For the CDR3, the DNA is TGTGCCAGCTCGCTCCAAGACGACACCTACGAGCAGTACTTC. Protein product: CASSLQDDTYEQYF.

This chain uses TRBV6-5 with TRBJ2-7; 9 positions agree with TRBD1. The CDR3 loop spans 15 amino acids. Germline V CDR1 and CDR2: MNHEY, SVGAGI. Germline trimming cut 4 bases from V and 3 bases from J; bases unmatched to any gene: 7. CDR3: CASSLTGTGLYEQYF. As DNA, the CDR3 is TGTGCCAGCAGTTTGACCGGGACAGGGCTCTACGAGCAGTACTTC.

This chain connects TRBV6-5 to TRBJ1-5; D is ambiguous. The CDR3 sequence is 13 residues long. Between the trimmed V and J ends, which lost 8 bases and 3 bases, there was a span of 11 bases. CDR1 and CDR2 from the germline V gene are MNHEY and SVGAGI. The CDR3 here is CASAGFFNQPQHF. CDR3 sequence (DNA): TGTGCCAGCGCAGGCTTCTTCAATCAGCCCCAGCATTTT.

The rearrangement uses TRBV14 and TRBJ1-2; D is ambiguous. V was trimmed by 1 base and J by 2 bases, leaving 11 bases between them. CDR1 is SGHDN, CDR2 FVKESK, per germline. This CDR3 is built from 15 residues. The CDR3 coding sequence is TGTGCCAGCAGCCAAGGACTCAGCCCGAACTATGGCTACACCTTC. This gives the protein CASSQGLSPNYGYTF.

The chain uses TRBV5-1 and TRBJ2-3; D ambiguous. This CDR3 contains 15 residues. Trimming took 0 bases from V and 2 from J, leaving 10 bases between them. Germline CDR1 is SGHRS and CDR2 is YFSETQ. CDR3 loop: CASSLGLRSTDTQYF. As DNA, the CDR3 is TGCGCCAGCAGCTTGGGCCTCAGATCCACAGATACGCAGTATTTT.

This sequence joins TRBV7-8 and TRBJ2-1; a weak D match, TRBD1 (6 bases). This CDR3 has 16 amino acids. Trimming pared 5 bases from V and 0 bases from J, leaving 14 bases between. Germline values: CDR1 SGHVS, CDR2 FQNEAQ. The CDR3 protein is CASSQDSLSSYNEQFF. The CDR3 DNA is TGTGCCAGCAGCCAGGACAGCCTTTCCTCCTACAATGAGCAGTTCTTC. The variable domain in full, completed from reference TRBV7-8 and TRBJ2-1, reads GAGVSQSPRYKVAKRGQDVALRCDPISGHVSLFWYQQALGQGPEFLTYFQNEAQLDKSGLPSDRFFAERPEGSVSTLKIQRTQQEDSAVYLCASSQDSLSSYNEQFFGPGTRLTVL.

The chain joins TRBV7-9 to TRBJ2-5, with TRBD1 matching 9 bases. Germline V gene sequence: CDR1 SEHNR, CDR2 FQNEAQ (reference sequence). The CDR3 extends over 15 amino acids. Trimming took 5 bases from V and 5 from J; bases not matched to a gene: 9. This CDR3 reads CASSPGQGIRETQYF. CDR3 nucleotide sequence: TGTGCCAGCAGCCCCGGACAGGGGATCCGGGAGACCCAGTACTTC. The full variable domain, rest sourced from reference TRBV7-9 and TRBJ2-5, is DTGVSQNPRHKITKRGQNVTFRCDPISEHNRLYWYRQTLGQGPEFLTYFQNEAQLEKSRLLSDRFSAERPKGSFSTLEIQRTEQGDSAMYLCASSPGQGIRETQYFGPGTRLLVL.

This clone was seen only once. V usage is TRBV21-1 and J usage is TRBJ1-1. TRBV21-1 is an annotated pseudogene. The CDR3 is made up of 17 amino acids. CDR3 protein: CASSKALKSGVNTEAFF. As DNA, the CDR3 is TGTGCCAGCAGCAAAGCCTTAAAATCCGGGGTGAACACTGAAGCTTTCTTT.

The chain has TRBV6-5 and TRBJ1-2; D is unclear. The germline V and J ends were trimmed by 5 bases and 5 bases, with 15 bases remaining between them. The germline CDR1 and CDR2 sequences are MNHEY and SVGAGI. This CDR3 region has 14 residues. The CDR3 protein is CASSPTLTPYGYTF. DNA for the CDR3: TGTGCCAGCAGTCCTACCCTCACCCCTTATGGCTACACCTTC.

The chain employs TRBV14 and TRBJ1-6; possibly TRBD1 for D (5 bases). Trimming took off 1 base at V and 7 bases at J, with 11 bases between the two ends. Looked up from germline, CDR1 is SGHDN and CDR2 is FVKESK. The CDR3 runs to 15 residues. The CDR3: CASSQVSGPNSPLHF. In DNA form, the CDR3 reads TGTGCCAGCAGCCAAGTGTCAGGGCCCAATTCACCCCTCCACTTT. Using reference TRBV14 and TRBJ1-6 for the parts outside the CDR3, the full variable domain is EAGVTQFPSHSVIEKGQTVTLRCDPISGHDNLYWYRRVMGKEIKFLLHFVKESKQDESGMPNNRFLAERTGGTYSTLKVQPAELEDSGVYFCASSQVSGPNSPLHFGNGTRLTVT.

This clone was found once. The V gene is TRBV5-8, the J gene TRBJ1-2; no firm D call. V was trimmed by 4 bases and J by 1 base, leaving 5 bases between them. CDR3 size: 12 residues. CDR1 is SGHTS, CDR2 YDEGEE, per germline. The CDR3 DNA sequence: TGTGCCAGCAGCCTTTTTAACTATGGCTACACCTTC. Translating it yields CASSLFNYGYTF.

The V and J genes are TRBV15 and TRBJ1-5; 8 bases match TRBD1. With 0 bases clipped from V and 6 bases from J, the junction kept 4 bases outside the gene matches. The CDR3 contains 15 residues. The germline CDR1 and CDR2 sequences are LNHNV and YYDKDF (reference sequence). In DNA form, the CDR3 reads TGTGCCACCAGCAGAGAAGGAGGACAGGGTCAGCCCCAGCATTTT. It translates to CATSREGGQGQPQHF. Complete variable domain (other parts from reference TRBV15 and TRBJ1-5): DAMVIQNPRYQVTQFGKPVTLSCSQTLNHNVMYWYQQKSSQAPKLLFHYYDKDFNNEADTPDNFQSRRPNTSFCFLDIRSPGLGDTAMYLCATSREGGQGQPQHFGDGTRLSIL.

The chain carries TRBV19 and TRBJ1-6; weak D call: TRBD1 (6 bases). The V gene's germline CDR1 is LNHDA and CDR2 SQIVND (reference sequence). The CDR3 runs to 17 residues. V lost 5 bases and J 0 bases, leaving 14 bases between the germline ends. CDR3 region: CASSAYTGSSYNSPLHF. CDR3 DNA sequence: TGTGCCAGTAGTGCCTATACAGGGAGCTCCTATAATTCACCCCTCCACTTT.

This sequence joins TRBV19 and TRBJ2-5, with D unresolved. Germline CDR1 LNHDA, CDR2 SQIVND (reference sequence). V lost 3 bases, J lost 4 bases, and 9 bases lay in between. This CDR3 spans 13 amino acids. DNA of the CDR3: TGTGCCAGTAGTATCCGGTACCGAGAGACCCAGTACTTC. Encoded protein: CASSIRYRETQYF.

This rearrangement joins TRBV2 to TRBJ1-1, with TRBD1 matching over 11 bases. Unmatched junction bases numbered 10, after V lost 6 bases and J lost 1 base. The CDR3 length is 17 residues. Germline V gives CDR1 SNHLY, CDR2 FYNNEI. This chain's CDR3 is CASRGGTGGRTNTEAFF. CDR3 DNA sequence: TGTGCCAGCAGAGGGGGGACAGGGGGTAGGACGAACACTGAAGCTTTCTTT. The complete variable domain, with remaining parts taken from reference TRBV2 and TRBJ1-1, reads EPEVTQTPSHQVTQMGQEVILRCVPISNHLYFYWYRQILGQKVEFLVSFYNNEISEKSEIFDDQFSVERPDGSNFTLKIRSTKLEDSAMYFCASRGGTGGRTNTEAFFGQGTRLTVV.

The sample holds a few counts of this clone. The V call is TRBV6-1, the J call TRBJ1-6; D might be TRBD1 (6 bases). The germline V gene encodes CDR1 MNHNS and CDR2 SASEGT. Deletions cut 3 bases from V and 3 bases from J, with 9 bases between. The CDR3 loop spans 15 amino acids. The CDR3 loop reads CASSDGQFYNSPLHF. The DNA for the CDR3 is TGTGCCAGCAGTGACGGACAGTTCTATAATTCACCCCTCCACTTT.